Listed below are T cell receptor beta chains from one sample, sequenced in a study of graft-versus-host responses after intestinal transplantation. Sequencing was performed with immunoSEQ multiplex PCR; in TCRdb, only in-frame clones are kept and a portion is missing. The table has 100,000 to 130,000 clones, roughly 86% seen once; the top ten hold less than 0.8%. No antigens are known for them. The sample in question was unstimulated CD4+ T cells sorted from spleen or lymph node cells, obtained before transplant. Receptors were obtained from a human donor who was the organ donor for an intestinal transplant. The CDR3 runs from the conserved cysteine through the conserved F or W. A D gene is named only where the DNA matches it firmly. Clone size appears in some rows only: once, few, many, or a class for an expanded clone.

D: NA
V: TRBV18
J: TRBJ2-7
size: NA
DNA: TGTGCCAGCTCACCAGGGCTCTCCTACGAGCAGTACTTC
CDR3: CASSPGLSYEQYF

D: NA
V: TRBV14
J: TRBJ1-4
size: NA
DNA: TGTGCCAGCAGCCAAACGTCATGGACAGACGAAAAACTGTTTTTT
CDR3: CASSQTSWTDEKLFF

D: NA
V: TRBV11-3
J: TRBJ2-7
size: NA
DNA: TGTGCCAGCAGCCCGACGGGCCACGAGCAGTACTTC
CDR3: CASSPTGHEQYF

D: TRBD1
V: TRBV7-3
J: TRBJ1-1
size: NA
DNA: TGTGCCAGCAGCCCCGGGACAGGAGAAGCTTTCTTT
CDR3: CASSPGTGEAFF

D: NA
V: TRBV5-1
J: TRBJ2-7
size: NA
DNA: TGCGCCAGCAGCATCGAATACGCGAACTACGAGCAGTACTTC
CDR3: CASSIEYANYEQYF

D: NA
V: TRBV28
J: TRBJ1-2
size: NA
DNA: TGTGCCAGCAGTTCGTCCTTCTATGGCTACACCTTC
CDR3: CASSSSFYGYTF

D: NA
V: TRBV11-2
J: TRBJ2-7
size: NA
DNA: TGTGCCAGCAGCTTACCTAGATCCTACGAGCAGTACTTC
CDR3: CASSLPRSYEQYF

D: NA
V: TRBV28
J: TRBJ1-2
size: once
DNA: TGTGCCAGCAGTTTACTAGGTTATGGCTACACCTTC
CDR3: CASSLLGYGYTF

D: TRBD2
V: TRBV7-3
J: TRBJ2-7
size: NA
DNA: TGTGCCAGCAGCCCTAGCGGGGGGAACTCCTACGAGCAGTACTTC
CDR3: CASSPSGGNSYEQYF

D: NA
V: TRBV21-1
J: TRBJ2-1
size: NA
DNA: TGTGCCAGCAGCAAAGGGTGTAGGAACGGGGCGGAGAGGAATGAGCAGTTCTTC
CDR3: CASSKGCRNGAERNEQFF

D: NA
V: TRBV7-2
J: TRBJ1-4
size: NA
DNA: TGTGCCAGCAGCTTAGAAAGTCGGGGTAGGGCTAATGAAAAACTGTTTTTT
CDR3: CASSLESRGRANEKLFF

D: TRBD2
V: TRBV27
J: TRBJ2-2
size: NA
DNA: TGTGCCAGCAGTTCAGCGGGGGCCAACACCGGGGAGCTGTTTTTT
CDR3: CASSSAGANTGELFF

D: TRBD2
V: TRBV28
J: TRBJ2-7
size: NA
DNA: TGTGCCAGCAGTTTAGCTAGCGGATCCTACGAGCAGTACTTC
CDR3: CASSLASGSYEQYF

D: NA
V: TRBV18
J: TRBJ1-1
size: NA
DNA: TGTGCCAGCTCACGAGGGGCCAGGGCGATTGGGACTGAAGCTTTCTTT
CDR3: CASSRGARAIGTEAFF

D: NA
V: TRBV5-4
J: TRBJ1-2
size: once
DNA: TGTGCCAGCAGCTCTCCCCCCCTGGGGATCTATGGCTACACCTTC
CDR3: CASSSPPLGIYGYTF

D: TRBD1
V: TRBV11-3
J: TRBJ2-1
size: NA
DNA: TGTGCCAGCAGCTTATACGGGACAGCGTACAATGAGCAGTTCTTC
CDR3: CASSLYGTAYNEQFF